The TCR beta chain described here comes from a study of identical twins. Study-wide results and caveats: Invariant MAIT and iNKT cells could partly confound zero-insertion analyses. Carriage of fewer insertions was seen in abundant cord blood beta clonotypes, whereas memory repertoires showed none.

A universal primer site came from template switching; cDNA carried unique molecular identifiers. TCRdb used MiXCR to reprocess the 5' RACE reads, holding one entry per CDR3 protein. The table shows about 250,000 distinct CDR3 sequences, with roughly an eighth occurring only once. Only healthy Caucasians were included as donors. Germline CDR1 and CDR2: SEHNR and FQNEAQ (reference sequence). Trimming cost V 4 bases and J 7 bases, with 11 bases left between them. The CDR3 extends over 14 amino acids. This clonotype occurred many times. Its antigen remains unidentified. The specimen sequenced was memory (CD45RO+) T cells sorted from blood. The sequence was obtained from a woman younger than 35 in good health. The V and J genes are TRBV7-9 and TRBJ1-6; D is undetermined. This chain's CDR3 is CASSYGEGNSPLHF. CDR3 sequence (DNA): TGTGCCAGCAGCTATGGCGAAGGCAATTCACCCCTCCACTTT. Complete variable domain (other parts from reference TRBV7-9 and TRBJ1-6): DTGVSQNPRHKITKRGQNVTFRCDPISEHNRLYWYRQTLGQGPEFLTYFQNEAQLEKSRLLSDRFSAERPKGSFSTLEIQRTEQGDSAMYLCASSYGEGNSPLHFGNGTRLTVT.